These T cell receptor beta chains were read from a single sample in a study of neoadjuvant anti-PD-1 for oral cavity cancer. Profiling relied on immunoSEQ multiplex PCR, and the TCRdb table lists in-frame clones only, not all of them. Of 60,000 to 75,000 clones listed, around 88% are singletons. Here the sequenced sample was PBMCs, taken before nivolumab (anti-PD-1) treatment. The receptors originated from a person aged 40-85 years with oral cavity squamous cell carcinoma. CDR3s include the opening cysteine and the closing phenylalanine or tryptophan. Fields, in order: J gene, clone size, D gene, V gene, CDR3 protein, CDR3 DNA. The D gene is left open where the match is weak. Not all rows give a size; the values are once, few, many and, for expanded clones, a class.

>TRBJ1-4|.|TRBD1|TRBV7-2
CASSLGQGAPSW
TGTGCCAGCAGCTTAGGACAGGGGGCCCCTTCCTGG
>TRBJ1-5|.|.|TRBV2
CASSESGQPQHF
TGTGCCAGCAGTGAATCGGGACAGCCCCAGCATTTT
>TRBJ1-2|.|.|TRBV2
CASSVQGYGYTF
TGTGCCAGCAGTGTTCAAGGGTATGGCTACACCTTC
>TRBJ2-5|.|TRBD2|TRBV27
CASSPGTSGMQETQYF
TGTGCCAGCAGTCCAGGGACTAGCGGGATGCAAGAGACCCAGTACTTC
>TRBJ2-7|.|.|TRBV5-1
CASSGNYEQYF
TGCGCCAGCAGCGGGAACTACGAGCAGTACTTC
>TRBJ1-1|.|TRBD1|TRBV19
CASSLQGALNTEAFF
TGTGCCAGTAGTCTACAGGGGGCTTTGAACACTGAAGCTTTCTTT
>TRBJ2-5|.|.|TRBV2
CASSERGRQETQYF
TGTGCCAGCAGTGAAAGGGGCAGGCAAGAGACCCAGTACTTC
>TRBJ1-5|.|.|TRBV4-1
CASSQEGQANQPQHF
TGCGCCAGCAGCCAAGAAGGGCAGGCAAATCAGCCCCAGCATTTT
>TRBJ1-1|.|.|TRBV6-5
CASSYSGKNTEAFF
TGTGCCAGCAGTTACTCGGGGAAGAACACTGAAGCTTTCTTT
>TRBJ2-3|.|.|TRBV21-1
CASSKEKEAGLTDTQYF
TGTGCCAGCAGCAAAGAGAAGGAGGCAGGGTTAACAGATACGCAGTATTTT
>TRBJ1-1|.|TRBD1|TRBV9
CASSGDRVQGGMNTEAFF
TGTGCCAGCAGCGGGGACAGGGTACAGGGAGGAATGAACACTGAAGCTTTCTTT
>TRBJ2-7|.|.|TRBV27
CASRQAGTSYEQYF
TGTGCCAGCAGACAAGCCGGGACGAGTTACGAGCAGTACTTC
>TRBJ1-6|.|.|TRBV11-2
CASSRDTSPSPLHF
TGTGCCAGCAGCCGGGACACTAGCCCCTCACCCCTCCACTTT
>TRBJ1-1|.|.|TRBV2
CARRTDRVTEAFF
TGTGCCAGAAGGACAGATAGGGTCACTGAAGCTTTCTTT
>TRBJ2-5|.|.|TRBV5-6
CASSLVGRPAETQYF
TGTGCCAGCAGCTTGGTTGGGAGGCCGGCCGAGACCCAGTACTTC
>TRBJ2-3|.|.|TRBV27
CASFAAGLATDTQYF
TGTGCCAGCTTTGCGGCAGGGTTGGCCACAGATACGCAGTATTTT
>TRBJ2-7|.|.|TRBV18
CASSPSGTTHEQYF
TGTGCCAGCTCACCTTCCGGGACGACCCACGAGCAGTACTTC
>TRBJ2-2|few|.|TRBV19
CASSSGLASTGELFF
TGTGCCAGTAGTTCAGGTCTAGCGAGTACCGGGGAGCTGTTTTTT
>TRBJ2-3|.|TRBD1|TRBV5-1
CASSKGQAPTSTDTQYF
TGCGCCAGCAGCAAAGGACAGGCTCCTACTAGCACAGATACGCAGTATTTT
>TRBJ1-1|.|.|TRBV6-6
CASSSGEAFF
TGTGCCAGCAGTTCAGGTGAAGCTTTCTTT
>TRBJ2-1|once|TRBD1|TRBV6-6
CASSQDRGGAFF
TGTGCCAGCAGTCAGGACAGGGGCGGGGCGTTCTTC
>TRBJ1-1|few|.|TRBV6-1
CASSDLPLNTEAFF
TGTGCCAGCAGTGATCTGCCGCTGAACACTGAAGCTTTCTTT
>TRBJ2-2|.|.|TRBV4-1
CASSHIFGELFF
TGCGCCAGCAGCCATATCTTCGGGGAGCTGTTTTTT
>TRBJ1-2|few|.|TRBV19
CASSTFGAAYGYTF
TGTGCCAGTAGTACTTTTGGGGCGGCCTATGGCTACACCTTC